The subject of this entry is one TCR beta chain. Its binding antigen is unknown. No much larger clone exists at a distance of one base, and base qualities are not known. This sample stems from a study of cytomegalovirus exposure and HLA in healthy donors (TCRdb year 2017). As for the study more broadly: An earlier analysis of approximately 640 of the donors reported 250 to 350 Gb of sequence data and about 100 million unique TCR beta sequences from about 200 million T cells. Roughly 5 DR-DQ haplotypes were handled as single units for association and clustering, since linkage in the cohort was strong. In the later analysis, no new phenotypic data were used to find candidate immune exposures; instead, reliance was placed on TCR beta sequences and their occurrence across donors. In a later genetic analysis, genome-wide SNP genotypes for about 65% of the roughly 700 donors were used, and that subset was treated as a discovery cohort. Typing coverage differed by locus: A, B, C, DRB1 and DQB1 were typed in about 629-640 donors, DQA1 in 522, DPA1 in 606, and DPB1 in approximately 450. Donor age, sex, ethnicity and CMV serostatus were compiled together with the repertoire data. Among the approximately 400 genotyped donors, more than 70% belonged to the genetic ancestry cluster associated with self-reported Caucasian donors. An earlier analysis of nearly 600 of the donors applied high-throughput TCR beta sequencing to assess whether each TCR beta V gene segment acted as functional or pseudogenic. Across some 400 genotyped donors of the cohort, an average of about 200,000 unique TCR beta nucleotide sequences per donor were sequenced, and 15% to 20% of those sequences were non-productive. The study used immunosequencing to profile the T cell repertoires of 666 subjects and linked those repertoires to cytomegalovirus serostatus. A later analysis re-analyzed previously published TCR beta repertoires from 666 donors and added high-resolution HLA genotyping to study TCR occurrence patterns. The study aimed to test whether cataloging public T cell receptors could reveal signatures of past pathogen exposure. Both class I and class II loci were covered by HLA typing, at four-digit resolution. A separate validation cohort of over a hundred different subjects was used in addition to the approximately 700-subject first cohort. The study combined high-throughput TCR immunosequencing, statistical association of individual TCRs with disease status, and machine learning to predict cytomegalovirus infection status. All discovery cohort repertoires had been generated using a single sequencing platform. An early release that covered 640 HLA-typed donors contained approximately 300 gigabases of sequencing data and 70 million to 100 million unique TCR sequences.

The receptor library was made with the immunoSEQ multiplex PCR assay. A mixture of 60 forward primers for TCR Vbeta segments and 13 reverse primers for TCR Jbeta segments was used in the multiplex PCR. The CDR3 region of rearranged TCR beta genes was amplified from genomic DNA with a multiplex PCR assay. The amplified TCR beta libraries were sequenced on the Illumina HiSeq System as 87-base-pair reads. The source study handled its data this way. A later analysis counted about 80 million unique TCR beta chains across the 550 to 750 repertoires, and around 12 million of these chains were shared by at least two donors. Raw reads were error-corrected and collapsed into unique sequences by a nearest-neighbor algorithm in which closely related sequences were merged to remove PCR and sequencing errors. To assign V, D and J gene segments, CDR3 sequences were aligned to IMGT reference sequences. For a sequence to be retained, a match of at least six nucleotides to both a V gene segment and a J gene segment was required. Rearrangements were classified as productive when the CDR3 lacked stop codons and remained in frame with V and J, and all other rearrangements were classified as non-productive. Following IMGT convention, CDR3 was defined as the stretch from the second conserved V-encoded cysteine to the conserved J-encoded phenylalanine. The earlier analysis of approximately 500 of the donors excluded sequences that lacked an unambiguous match to a single V gene segment. An earlier analysis of fewer than 650 of the donors classified V segments as functional when productive rearrangements were above 56.7% and as segregating when the standard deviation between donors was above 5%. To diagnose cytomegalovirus status from the catalog of TCR beta chain sequences, a statistical classification framework was built. In a later analysis, TCR nucleotide sequences were compared against IMGT/GENE-DB human TR gene sequences so that V and J genes could be assigned. In a later analysis, CDR3 sequences and most-parsimonious VDJ recombination scenarios were assigned using the TCRdist pipeline. In a later analysis, each TCR beta chain was defined by its CDR3 amino acid sequence together with its V-gene family, and reads without a unique V-gene family were excluded. To address suspected cross-contamination and a sequencing artifact, a later analysis removed roughly 640 highly shared, low-generation-probability nucleotide sequences. For each public chain, a later analysis derived a clonal expansion index from normalized ranks of inferred template counts within each repertoire. A later analysis computed generation probabilities with a VDJ recombination model fitted to out-of-frame rearrangements, and checked the results against IGoR. Hypergeometric tests were used in a later analysis to score TCR-TCR, TCR-HLA and TCR-CMV co-occurrence, with a repertoire-size bias correction applied to the TCR pairs. False discovery rates were estimated in a later analysis by permuting HLA or CMV assignments 20 times. In a later analysis, co-occurring TCRs were grouped using DBSCAN, with TCRdist sequence similarity added in when clustering inside HLA-allele-positive subsets. For co-occurrence clustering, repertoires with fewer than 30,000 or more than 120,000 public chains were excluded, along with roughly five repertoires with anomalous nucleotide sharing. TCRdb mirrors the immuneACCESS table, restricted to in-frame sequences. Some clones are absent from its copies; in checked studies, under half trace to an unresolved V gene, and the reason for the others is unknown. V and J calls and clone size are as listed in that table; D and trimming were resolved from the DNA. Here the sample has 90,000 to 100,000 clones; more than 60% occur a single time. The top ten clones comprise 3% to 5% of the sample.

Study-wide findings and limitations: Because HLA typing was unavailable for some donors at each locus, only the typed subset was used in association tests. A few of the identified cytomegalovirus-associated TCR beta chains were confirmed in vitro to be specific for cytomegalovirus antigens. Most TCR sequences were seen in very few donors, while some public TCRs were found in many individuals. The sequencing pipeline was judged likely to have produced a cluster of highly shared sequence variants as a technical artifact. When HLA alleles, especially DR and DQ, strongly co-occurred, TCR associations were difficult to assign to individual alleles. According to a later analysis, TCR association rates differed among HLA loci, with DRB1 alleles showing the most associated TCRs and HLA-C alleles showing the fewest. Because the 87-base-pair reads could not distinguish some IMGT-functional V segments, including TRBV6-2 and TRBV6-3, those segments were excluded. CMV serostatus was the only immune exposure information available for the cohort. A later analysis found that most CMV-associated TCR beta chains appeared HLA-restricted, with HLA associations seemingly driven largely by CMV exposure. Correlated functional status among segregating V segments might reflect linkage disequilibrium, but an unknown experimental factor could not be ruled out. The earlier analysis of about 600 of the donors excluded around 17 rarely observed V segments, including chromosome 9 orphons, because counts were too low. In a later analysis, about 17,000 TCR beta sequences were associated with specific HLA alleles at a false discovery rate of 0.05. The authors suggested that the approach could potentially be extended to other disease states and immunological phenotypes. The presence/absence analyses assumed that sequencing depth was roughly uniform across donors, and that assumption may not be true. The classifier was reported to diagnose cytomegalovirus status with high specificity and sensitivity in both the original and validation cohorts. A further reported finding was that TCR beta sequences accurately predicted the HLA-A and HLA-B alleles for most subjects in the first cohort. Several of the top co-occurrence clusters appeared to be linked to parvovirus B19, influenza, CMV and Epstein-Barr virus, according to a later analysis. In an earlier analysis of around 600 of the donors, most TCR beta V segments were observed in productive rearrangements about 90% or about 30% of the time, broadly matching IMGT annotations. The study listed 150 to 200 TCR beta chains as associated with cytomegalovirus. According to a later genetic analysis, donors in an Asian-associated ancestry cluster had fewer N-insertions in productive TCRs than the roughly 660-donor mean. A later genetic analysis associated a missense DCLRE1C variant with V-gene and J-gene trimming of TCR beta chains, and an independent cohort replicated the association. This cohort had only TCR beta chains sequenced, and the lack of alpha or paired-chain data limited which features could be detected. In a later analysis, HLA-associated TCR beta chains showed more clonal expansion and lower generation probabilities than non-associated chains that were equally common.

The CDR3 runs 12 amino acids, cysteine and phenylalanine included. Only CDR3 DNA remains: 36 bases, in frame from the first base. From a lookup of the germline V gene, CDR1 and CDR2 are SNHLY and FYNNEI. The trim is 4 bases for V and 5 bases for J, with a gap of 7 bases between the germline ends. The cohort comprised 670 or so healthy bone marrow donors. At the time of sampling, every cohort member was nominally healthy, though immune exposures that went unrecorded were likely present. The donor was CMV seronegative and belonged to the group of 350 to 400 seronegative cohort members. A peripheral blood sample was collected from each donor, and TCR beta sequencing was performed on peripheral blood mononuclear cells. The Qiagen DNeasy Blood Extraction Kit was used to extract genomic DNA from the blood cell samples.

This TCR was sampled from a man aged 25 to 40 in good health and CMV-seronegative. Recombination connected TRBV2 to TRBJ2-3, with the identity of the D gene unclear. The sequenced sample consisted of PBMCs. The CDR3 in this case is CASSAQEDTQYF. The DNA sequence is given as TGTGCCAGCAGTGCTCAGGAAGATACGCAGTATTTT.